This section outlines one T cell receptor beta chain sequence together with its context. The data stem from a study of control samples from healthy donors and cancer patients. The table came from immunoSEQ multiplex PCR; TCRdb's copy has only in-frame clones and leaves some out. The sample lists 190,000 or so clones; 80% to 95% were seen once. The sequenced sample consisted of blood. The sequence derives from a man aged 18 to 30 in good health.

The CDR3 sequence: CASSPWTAKETQYF. In nucleotides, the CDR3 is TGTGCCAGCAGCCCATGGACAGCTAAAGAGACCCAGTACTTC. The chain is built from TRBV2 and TRBJ2-5; D perhaps matches TRBD1 (6 bases). CDR1 and CDR2 (germline): SNHLY, FYNNEI. There are 14 residues in the CDR3. V lost 6 bases to trimming and J lost 3 bases, with 14 bases between them.